This T cell receptor beta chain was observed in a study of shared clonotypes between healthy human individuals. The repertoire was sequenced with immunoSEQ multiplex PCR; TCRdb's copy has only in-frame clones and lacks some. Of 1,500,000 or so clones in the sample, over 95% were seen once. Sequenced input: naive CD4+ T cells sorted from blood. Subset specified: CD45RA+ positively selected. The clonotype comes from a young man in good health.

The chain's CDR3 is CASSLAGAPRLGQYF. CDR3 nucleotides: TGTGCCAGCAGTTTGGCGGGAGCGCCTCGTTTGGGCCAGTACTTC. The V and J genes are TRBV27 and TRBJ2-5; TRBD2 agrees at 7 bases. V was pared by 3 bases and J by 10 bases, with 14 bases of the junction left unmatched. The CDR3 sequence is 15 residues long. The V gene's germline CDR1 is MNHEY and CDR2 SMNVEV (reference sequence).